This TCR beta chain was captured by sequencing in a study of cytomegalovirus exposure and HLA in healthy donors. Amplification used 60 Vbeta primers and 13 Jbeta primers. TCRdb keeps only in-frame clones here, not all; method: immunoSEQ multiplex PCR. The sample carries approximately 100,000 clones, over 70% recorded once. General study findings and limits: In a later analysis, TCR beta V- and J-gene trimming was associated with a missense DCLRE1C variant.

In regard to this clone: Its target is not known.

The specimen was PBMCs. The clonotype comes from a male donor in good health and CMV-seropositive.

CDR3 bases: TGTGCCAGCAGCGCCCACGGCCTAGCGGAATACAATGAGCAGTTCTTC. It codes for CASSAHGLAEYNEQFF. The chain has TRBV9 and TRBJ2-1; 7 positions match TRBD2. Trimming cost V 3 bases and J 4 bases; bases outside gene matches: 10. Germline loops: CDR1 SGDLS, CDR2 YYNGEE. This CDR3 has 16 residues.